This T cell receptor beta chain was profiled in a study of T cells in Graves' hyperthyroidism and ophthalmopathy. This clonotype was observed at least ten times. Germline V CDR1 and CDR2: SGHVS, FNYEAQ. This CDR3 has 13 amino acids. Between the trimmed V and J ends, which lost 4 bases and 8 bases, there was a span of 14 bases. Using RNA transcripts as the source, TCR beta CDR3 regions were amplified. The HTBI primer set drove a first-round RT-PCR of the TCR CDR3. Each CDR3 protein gets one entry after TCRdb re-called the multiplex PCR reads with MiXCR. Of about 560,000 distinct CDR3 sequences in the sample, over 15% were seen once.

The chain is built from TRBV7-6 and TRBJ1-2; perhaps TRBD1 as D (6 bases). The sample consisted of blood. The receptor's source is a woman aged 18-30 years with Graves' hyperthyroidism. The CDR3 nucleotides are TGTGCCAGCAGCTCGGACGGGGGGGGCGGCTACACCTTC. This codes for CASSSDGGGGYTF.